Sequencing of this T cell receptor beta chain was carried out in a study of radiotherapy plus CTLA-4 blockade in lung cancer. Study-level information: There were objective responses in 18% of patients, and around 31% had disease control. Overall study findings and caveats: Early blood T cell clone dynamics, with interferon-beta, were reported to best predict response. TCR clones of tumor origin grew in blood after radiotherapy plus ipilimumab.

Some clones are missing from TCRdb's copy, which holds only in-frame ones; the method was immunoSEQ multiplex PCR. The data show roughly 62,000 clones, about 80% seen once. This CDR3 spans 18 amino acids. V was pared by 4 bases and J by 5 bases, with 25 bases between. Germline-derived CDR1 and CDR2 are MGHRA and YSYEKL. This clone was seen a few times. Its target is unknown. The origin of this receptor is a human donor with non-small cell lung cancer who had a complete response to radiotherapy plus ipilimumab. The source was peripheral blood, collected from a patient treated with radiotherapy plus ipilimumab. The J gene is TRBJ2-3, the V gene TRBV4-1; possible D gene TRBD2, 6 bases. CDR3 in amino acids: CASSPFELGLPPGDTQYF. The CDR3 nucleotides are TGCGCCAGCAGCCCCTTCGAACTGGGACTCCCGCCGGGAGATACGCAGTATTTT.